Each of the 32 T cell receptor beta chains below was sequenced from the same sample in a study of shared T cell receptors in the human thymus. Sequencing was performed with immunoSEQ multiplex PCR; in TCRdb, only in-frame clones are kept and a portion is missing. In the table there are roughly 550,000 clones, around 82% of which are singletons. This sample was shared with a second study, whose subject was human thymus T cells.

Sequencing was performed on thymocytes. Every receptor here comes from a boy in the first two years of life with a congenital heart defect.

This chain links TRBV29-1 with TRBJ2-1; 9 bases match TRBD2. V lost 4 bases to trimming and J lost 4 bases; unmatched junction nucleotides: 8. Germline V gene sequence: CDR1 SQVTM, CDR2 ANQGSEA. CDR3 length: 15 residues. As DNA, the CDR3 is TGCAGCGTTGGGGTAGCGGGAGAAACTTACAATGAGCAGTTCTTC. Residues: CSVGVAGETYNEQFF.

The chain joins TRBV6-4 to TRBJ1-1; 7 nucleotides line up with TRBD1. After removal of 2 bases from V and 5 bases from J, the junction contained 2 bases not matched to a gene. The CDR3 is 13 residues long. CDR1 and CDR2 (germline): MRHNA, SNTAGT. The CDR3 loop reads CASSDDRDTEAFF. CDR3 nucleotides: TGTGCCAGCAGTGACGACAGGGATACTGAAGCTTTCTTT.

V and J are TRBV28 and TRBJ2-7, with 11 bases identical to TRBD2. Trimming removed 6 bases from V and 3 bases from J; junction bases left unmatched: 4. The CDR3 is 14 residues long. Germline CDR1 is MDHEN and CDR2 is SYDVKM. For the CDR3, the DNA is TGTGCCAGCAGAATAGCGGGAGGGATCTACGAGCAGTACTTC. Translating it yields CASRIAGGIYEQYF. The complete variable domain, with remaining parts taken from reference TRBV28 and TRBJ2-7, reads DVKVTQSSRYLVKRTGEKVFLECVQDMDHENMFWYRQDPGLGLRLIYFSYDVKMKEKGDIPEGYSVSREKKERFSLILESASTNQTSMYLCASRIAGGIYEQYFGPGTRLTVT.

This chain's CDR3 is CASSRSSVDTQYF. The CDR3 coding sequence is TGCGCCAGCAGCCGCTCTAGCGTGGATACGCAGTATTTT. This rearrangement joins TRBV4-1 to TRBJ2-3, with TRBD2 as a possible D gene (6 bases). Germline CDR1 reads MGHRA; CDR2 reads YSYEKL. There are 13 residues in the CDR3. The V gene lost 4 bases and the J gene lost 6 bases, with 11 bases spanning the gap.

The chain links TRBV12-5 to TRBJ1-1, with TRBD1 matching 7 bases. The CDR3 runs 16 residues. The V segment lost 0 bases and the J segment 0 bases; nucleotides outside the gene matches: 4. CDR1 and CDR2 (germline): LGHNT, FRNRAP. In DNA, the CDR3 is TGTGCTAGTGGTTTGGTACAGAGGGGGCTGAACACTGAAGCTTTCTTT. It is translated as CASGLVQRGLNTEAFF.

The V and J genes are TRBV11-1 and TRBJ2-1; TRBD2 is a possible D gene (5 bases). The CDR3 runs to 12 residues. Germline CDR1 reads SGHAT; CDR2 reads FQDESV (reference sequence). With 3 bases removed from V and 8 bases from J, the gap between germline ends came to 8 bases. Here the CDR3 DNA reads TGTGCCAGCAGCTTGGGAGCCTATGAGCAGTTCTTC. Amino acid sequence: CASSLGAYEQFF.

This chain connects TRBV27 to TRBJ2-7; a possible D gene is TRBD2 (6 bases). The CDR3 extends over 15 amino acids. V was cut by 6 bases and J by 0 bases, with 15 bases left in between. Germline V gene data show CDR1 as MNHEY and CDR2 as SMNVEV (reference sequence). The CDR3 DNA reads as TGTGCCAGCAGCCTGAAAGGGACTTACTCCTACGAGCAGTACTTC. It specifies CASSLKGTYSYEQYF.

V and J are TRBV6-1 and TRBJ2-7, with 9 bases identical to TRBD1. This CDR3 region has 17 residues. The V and J ends lost 2 bases and 1 base, in that order; junction bases with no gene match: 9. Germline V lookup: CDR1 MNHNS, CDR2 SASEGT. CDR3 residues: CASSENSGQGDSYEQYF. The CDR3 DNA reads as TGTGCCAGCAGTGAAAATTCGGGACAGGGAGATTCCTACGAGCAGTACTTC.

The chain combines TRBV10-3 with TRBJ2-1, with TRBD2 matching 10 bases. Germline assignment: CDR1 ENHRY and CDR2 SYGVKD. V shed 3 bases, J shed 0 bases, and the junction held 2 bases outside the gene matches. This CDR3 has 16 amino acids. The CDR3 region has the DNA TGTGCCATCAGTGACCTAGCGGGAGCCTCCTACAATGAGCAGTTCTTC. This translates into CAISDLAGASYNEQFF.

The rearrangement joins TRBV19 to TRBJ2-7, with D tentatively TRBD2 (6 bases). CDR3 length: 14 amino acids. The V and J ends lost 5 bases and 0 bases respectively, with 11 bases between them. In germline, CDR1 is LNHDA, CDR2 SQIVND (reference sequence). Written as DNA, the CDR3 is TGTGCCAGTAGTGTCCGGGGGAGCTCCTACGAGCAGTACTTC. Encoded protein: CASSVRGSSYEQYF.

This chain links TRBV29-1 with TRBJ2-2; 15 bases map to TRBD2. Germline loops: CDR1 SQVTM, CDR2 ANQGSEA. This CDR3 contains 15 residues. After removal of 6 bases from V and 5 bases from J, the junction contained 4 bases not matched to a gene. The CDR3 reads CSVRTSGRGTGELFF. The DNA of the CDR3 is TGCAGCGTACGGACTAGCGGGAGGGGAACCGGGGAGCTGTTTTTT.

The chain has TRBV6-4 and TRBJ2-1; a weak D match, TRBD2 (5 bases). Trimming cost V 6 bases and J 3 bases, with 21 bases left between them. The CDR3 has 17 amino acids. CDR1 is MRHNA, CDR2 SNTAGT, per germline. The CDR3: CASSSDHTVAGYNEQFF. CDR3 sequence (DNA): TGTGCCAGCAGCTCAGACCACACCGTGGCGGGCTACAATGAGCAGTTCTTC.

The chain recombines TRBV18 with TRBJ2-7; 10 positions agree with TRBD2. The CDR3 extends over 15 amino acids. V trimming: 3 bases; J trimming: 5 bases; junction bases outside the gene matches: 7. CDR1 is KGHSH, CDR2 LQKENI, per germline. The CDR3 region is CASSPHASGSDEQYF. The CDR3 DNA reads as TGTGCCAGCTCACCCCACGCTAGCGGGAGCGACGAGCAGTACTTC.

The chain employs TRBV28 and TRBJ1-2, with TRBD1 identical over 7 bases. J lost 4 bases, V lost 6 bases, and 5 bases had no gene match. This CDR3 spans 13 amino acids. Germline values: CDR1 MDHEN, CDR2 SYDVKM. The chain's CDR3 is CASRDRTPYGYTF. CDR3 bases: TGTGCCAGCAGGGACAGGACCCCCTATGGCTACACCTTC.

This chain links TRBV20-1 with TRBJ1-2; D gene unclear. Germline lookup yields CDR1 DFQATT and CDR2 SNEGSKA (reference sequence). The CDR3 consists of 8 residues. Trimming pared 7 bases from V and 7 bases from J, leaving 4 bases between. The CDR3 nucleotides are TGCAGTGGAGGTGGCTACACCTTC. This translates into CSGGGYTF.

The chain recombines TRBV27 with TRBJ2-7, with 7 bases identical to TRBD2. With V trimmed by 7 bases and J by 1 base, 7 bases remained unmatched. Germline CDR1 is MNHEY and CDR2 is SMNVEV (reference sequence). This CDR3 region has 14 residues. CDR3 bases: TGTGCCAGCACTGCGGGAGATTCTTCCTACGAGCAGTACTTC. Translating gives CASTAGDSSYEQYF.

This clone was recorded a few times. This chain links TRBV6-6 with TRBJ1-5, with 7 bases matching TRBD1. V shed 4 bases, J shed 0 bases, and the junction held 6 bases outside the gene matches. This CDR3 contains 16 residues. The V gene's germline CDR1 is MNHNY and CDR2 SVGAGI (reference sequence). The CDR3 bases are TGTGCCAGCAGTTTCCCCAGGGGGGCTAGCAATCAGCCCCAGCATTTT. It specifies CASSFPRGASNQPQHF.

In this sample, this clone turned up once. The rearrangement uses TRBV11-2 and TRBJ2-3; TRBD2 might be the D (6 bases). In germline, CDR1 is SGHAT, CDR2 FQNNGV. V lost 2 bases, J lost 3 bases, and 12 bases lay in between. The CDR3 runs 15 residues. CDR3 protein: CASSLRDRGTDTQYF. The CDR3 region has the DNA TGTGCCAGCAGCTTAAGAGATCGGGGGACAGATACGCAGTATTTT.

In its sample, this clone was seen once. The chain joins TRBV7-9 to TRBJ2-1; TRBD1 matches at 7 bases. CDR1 and CDR2 from the germline V gene are SEHNR and FQNEAQ (reference sequence). The length of the CDR3 is 14 residues. With V trimmed by 5 bases and J by 3 bases, 4 bases remained unmatched. CDR3: CASSVDRDYNEQFF. CDR3 DNA sequence: TGTGCCAGCAGCGTTGACAGGGACTACAATGAGCAGTTCTTC.

The chain uses TRBV27 and TRBJ2-1; TRBD2 aligns across 11 bases. V was clipped by 2 bases and J by 6 bases; unmatched bases: 3. This CDR3 region has 15 residues. Germline CDR1 is MNHEY and CDR2 is SMNVEV (reference sequence). The CDR3 coding sequence is TGTGCCAGCAGTTTAGTAGCGGGAGGGAGCAATGAGCAGTTCTTC. Its translation is CASSLVAGGSNEQFF.

This clone showed up just a few times. The gene calls are TRBV6-4 and TRBJ2-7; 11 nucleotides align to TRBD2. V was pared by 3 bases and J by 3 bases, with 4 bases of the junction left unmatched. The CDR3 runs to 15 residues. CDR1 is MRHNA and CDR2 is SNTAGT in the germline V gene. CDR3 sequence (DNA): TGTGCCAGCAGTGAGGAACTAGCGGGAGTCTACGAGCAGTACTTC. It translates to CASSEELAGVYEQYF.

DNA for the CDR3: TGTGCCAGCCGTTCTGGGGGGGGCTGTAGAGGCGAGCAGTTCTTC. Translating gives CASRSGGGCRGEQFF. The chain is built from TRBV5-8 and TRBJ2-1, with D maybe TRBD2 (7 bases). V lost 7 bases and J 10 bases, leaving 24 bases between the germline ends. This CDR3 is 15 amino acids long. Germline CDR1 and CDR2: SGHTS and YDEGEE.

V is TRBV21-1 and J is TRBJ1-4; the D call TRBD1 from the table was never checked on the DNA. TRBV21-1 is labeled a pseudogene. CDR3 length equals 16 residues. Here the CDR3 reads CASSKGGDRSNEKLFF. The DNA for the CDR3 is TGTGCCAGCAGCAAAGGTGGGGACAGGTCTAATGAAAAACTGTTTTTT.

The chain couples TRBV11-2 to TRBJ1-5; TRBD1 matches at 7 bases. This CDR3 is built from 15 residues. Germline V lookup: CDR1 SGHAT, CDR2 FQNNGV. With 1 base clipped from V and 6 bases from J, the junction kept 6 bases outside the gene matches. DNA of the CDR3: TGTGCCAGCAGCTTAGGGCCTCACAGGGGTCAGCCCCAGCATTTT. Amino acids: CASSLGPHRGQPQHF.

The genes are TRBV5-1 and TRBJ2-3; the D is unclear. Deletions cut 7 bases from V and 3 bases from J, with 12 bases between. CDR1 and CDR2 from the germline V gene are SGHRS and YFSETQ. This CDR3 comprises 13 residues. For the CDR3, the DNA is TGCGCCAGCTCCCTGGGCAATACAGATACGCAGTATTTT. The encoded protein is CASSLGNTDTQYF.

This clone was seen a handful of times. The genes are TRBV5-6 and TRBJ2-7, with D possibly matching TRBD1 (5 bases). The CDR3 spans 16 residues. The V gene lost 4 bases and the J gene lost 4 bases, with 21 bases spanning the gap. Germline V lookup: CDR1 SGHDT, CDR2 YYEEEE. The CDR3 nucleotides are TGTGCCAGCAGCGCCGCAGGGTTTAGAGGTGTGTACGAGCAGTACTTC. Encoded protein: CASSAAGFRGVYEQYF. Complete variable domain (other parts from reference TRBV5-6 and TRBJ2-7): DAGVTQSPTHLIKTRGQQVTLRCSPKSGHDTVSWYQQALGQGPQFIFQYYEEEERQRGNFPDRFSGHQFPNYSSELNVNALLLGDSALYLCASSAAGFRGVYEQYFGPGTRLTVT.

This chain links TRBV21-1 with TRBJ2-7; the tabulated D call, TRBD2, remains unverified against the DNA. TRBV21-1 is assigned pseudogene status. This CDR3 has 19 amino acids. As DNA, the CDR3 is TGTGCCAGCAGCCGGCGCCTATGGCCGGGACTAGCGGGCGACTACGAGCAGTACTTC. This encodes CASSRRLWPGLAGDYEQYF.

V usage is TRBV12-5 and J usage is TRBJ2-3; 10 bases match TRBD2. From germline, CDR1 is LGHNT and CDR2 FRNRAP. There are 17 residues in the CDR3. Trimming took 4 bases from V and 3 from J; bases not matched to a gene: 10. This CDR3 reads CASGYRTLAGDTDTQYF. In DNA form, the CDR3 reads TGTGCTAGTGGTTACCGTACTCTAGCGGGAGATACAGATACGCAGTATTTT.

This clone was observed a handful of times. The chain links TRBV18 to TRBJ1-3; unclear D gene. In germline, CDR1 is KGHSH, CDR2 LQKENI. This CDR3 is 14 amino acids long. Trimming took off 9 bases at V and 0 bases at J, with 12 bases between the two ends. The CDR3 DNA sequence: TGTGCCAGTTCTGCGTCCGGCTCTGGAAACACCATATATTTT. It specifies CASSASGSGNTIYF.

Turning to this clone: At the DNA level, this CDR3 is encoded by other sequences in the same sample as well. The chain combines TRBV9 with TRBJ2-3; 7 bases line up with TRBD2. The V gene's germline CDR1 is SGDLS and CDR2 YYNGEE. The V and J ends lost 0 bases and 0 bases, in that order; junction bases with no gene match: 1. There are 15 residues in the CDR3. The CDR3 sequence: CASSVASGSTDTQYF. CDR3 DNA sequence: TGTGCCAGCAGCGTAGCTAGCGGAAGCACAGATACGCAGTATTTT.

This clone was counted between two and nine times. The V and J genes are TRBV12-5 and TRBJ1-2; D is unclear. Germline CDR1 reads LGHNT; CDR2 reads FRNRAP. V lost 5 bases, J lost 0 bases, and 13 bases lay in between. CDR3 length equals 15 residues. CDR3 DNA sequence: TGTGCTAGTGGTCCCGACTTCACGCCTAACTATGGCTACACCTTC. This gives the protein CASGPDFTPNYGYTF.

This clone appeared once. The rearrangement uses TRBV30 and TRBJ2-1, with 9 bases aligning to TRBD2. The CDR3 length is 18 residues. V shed 3 bases, J shed 3 bases, and the junction held 15 bases outside the gene matches. The germline CDR1 and CDR2 sequences are GTSNPN and SVGIG (reference sequence). CDR3 sequence reads: CAWRPRGGRALFYNEQFF. The CDR3, as DNA: TGTGCCTGGAGACCACGGGGCGGGAGGGCCCTATTCTACAATGAGCAGTTCTTC.